One TCR beta chain is described in this entry. The CDR3 is 12 residues long. With 9 bases clipped from V and 4 bases from J, the junction kept 2 bases outside the gene matches. CDR1 is LNHDA and CDR2 is SQIVND in the germline V gene (reference sequence). The sample comes from a study of blood T cell repertoires in COVID-19. Across the study: Researchers got acute and convalescent COVID-19 samples from the United States, Italy and Spain.

As processed by the authors: Estimates of nucleated cell counts were drawn from the amplification of reference gene primers. Measured with immunoSEQ multiplex PCR; TCRdb has only the in-frame clones, and not every one. That table furnishes V, J and clone size, whereas the DNA furnished D and trimming. The data show approximately 210,000 clones, around 95% seen once. The rearrangement joins TRBV19 to TRBJ1-5; TRBD1 aligns across 8 bases. What was sequenced was peripheral blood. The sequence was obtained from a man aged 30 to 45 with COVID-19, enrolled during active disease. CDR3 in DNA: TGTGCCAGCCGGACAGGGAATCAGCCCCAGCATTTT. Translation gives CASRTGNQPQHF. The full variable domain, its missing parts supplied by reference TRBV19 and TRBJ1-5, is DGGITQSPKYLFRKEGQNVTLSCEQNLNHDAMYWYRQDPGQGLRLIYYSQIVNDFQKGDIAEGYSVSREKKESFPLTVTSAQKNPTAFYLCASRTGNQPQHFGDGTRLSIL.